The 9 T cell receptor beta chains below were found in one sample sequenced in a study of T cells in Graves' hyperthyroidism and ophthalmopathy. TCR beta CDR3 sequences were amplified from RNA transcripts. The TCR CDR3 was amplified in a first-round RT-PCR using the HTBI primer set. MiXCR, applied by TCRdb to the multiplex PCR reads, yields one record per CDR3 protein. The data show 50,000 to 75,000 distinct CDR3 sequences, roughly 50% seen once. The sequenced material came from blood. These receptors all stem from a woman aged 30 to 39 with Graves' ophthalmopathy.

This clonotype was observed many times. The chain carries TRBV5-6 and TRBJ1-2; TRBD1 aligns across 9 bases. J gave up 4 bases and V 5 bases, and 6 bases lay outside the gene matches. From germline, CDR1 is SGHDT and CDR2 YYEEEE. There are 14 residues in the CDR3. CDR3 sequence (DNA): TGTGCCAGCAGGCCACAGGGGGCTCTCTATGGCTACACCTTC. Its translation: CASRPQGALYGYTF.

The V call is TRBV20-1, the J call TRBJ1-1; no clear D gene. This CDR3 has 14 residues. Deletions cut 1 base from V and 3 bases from J, with 12 bases between. Germline CDR1 reads DFQATT; CDR2 reads SNEGSKA (reference sequence). CDR3 in amino acids: CSARVGGRYTEAFF. The CDR3, as DNA: TGCAGTGCTAGAGTGGGAGGCCGGTACACTGAAGCTTTCTTT.

The table lists this clonotype with many counts. The chain joins TRBV6-5 to TRBJ1-1; 8 nucleotides match TRBD1. The CDR3 consists of 18 residues. The ends lost 0 bases at V and 0 bases at J; junction bases unmatched: 9. Looked up from germline, CDR1 is MNHEY and CDR2 is SVGAGI. The CDR3 loop is CASSYSTGAPTMNTEAFF. CDR3 DNA sequence: TGTGCCAGCAGTTACTCGACAGGGGCGCCTACAATGAACACTGAAGCTTTCTTT.

Ten or more counts support this clonotype. V and J are TRBV5-4 and TRBJ1-2, with TRBD1 identical over 10 bases. Germline V gene sequence: CDR1 SGHNT, CDR2 YYREEE (reference sequence). Trimming cost V 4 bases and J 8 bases; bases outside gene matches: 11. The CDR3 sequence is 15 residues long. CDR3 coding DNA: TGTGCCAGCAGCGCCCAAGACAGGGGGCGCTTGGGCTACACCTTC. Its translation: CASSAQDRGRLGYTF.

By its share, this clonotype is medium-sized. This sequence joins TRBV9 and TRBJ2-1; TRBD2 aligns across 7 bases. Germline V gene sequence: CDR1 SGDLS, CDR2 YYNGEE. With 7 bases clipped from V and 6 bases from J, the junction kept 7 bases outside the gene matches. This CDR3 has 13 amino acids. The CDR3 loop is CASGRLAGNEQFF. The CDR3, as DNA: TGTGCCAGCGGGCGGTTAGCGGGCAATGAGCAGTTCTTC.

The genes are TRBV6-6 and TRBJ2-7, with 10 positions matching TRBD2. This CDR3 is 14 amino acids long. The germline gives CDR1 MNHNY, CDR2 SVGAGI (reference sequence). J gave up 4 bases and V 5 bases, and 5 bases lay outside the gene matches. The CDR3 here is CASSILAGKYEQYF. The DNA of the CDR3 is TGTGCCAGCAGTATACTAGCGGGAAAATACGAGCAGTACTTC.

This clonotype is medium-sized within its sample. The chain has TRBV24-1 and TRBJ2-1, with 11 positions matching TRBD2. The CDR3 extends over 16 amino acids. Germline assignment: CDR1 KGHDR and CDR2 SFDVKD. With V trimmed by 5 bases and J by 4 bases, 6 bases remained unmatched. The DNA for the CDR3 is TGTGCCACCAGTGGCGGACTAGCGGGTCGATACAATGAGCAGTTCTTC. It encodes CATSGGLAGRYNEQFF.

This chain uses TRBV7-8 with TRBJ2-7, with 7 positions matching TRBD2. Germline loops: CDR1 SGHVS, CDR2 FQNEAQ. The CDR3 length is 14 residues. Unmatched junction bases numbered 13, after V lost 8 bases and J lost 6 bases. The CDR3 DNA reads as TGTGCCAGCGTGTTGGCGGGAGTCCTGCGCGAGCAGTACTTC. Protein product: CASVLAGVLREQYF.

In DNA form, the CDR3 reads TGTGCCAGCAGCTTAGCGGGGACAGGCCAAGAGACCCAGTACTTC. It yields the protein CASSLAGTGQETQYF. J is TRBJ2-5 and V is TRBV7-2, with TRBD1 identical over 8 bases. Germline CDR1 SGHTA, CDR2 FQGNSA. This CDR3 has 15 residues. Losses at the gene ends were 0 bases for V and 1 base for J; bases not matched to a gene: 1. Full variable domain (rest looked up from reference TRBV7-2 and TRBJ2-5): GAGVSQSPSNKVTEKGKDVELRCDPISGHTALYWYRQSLGQGLEFLIYFQGNSAPDKSGLPSDRFSAERTGGSVSTLTIQRTQQEDSAVYLCASSLAGTGQETQYFGPGTRLLVL.